This record looks at one T cell receptor beta chain sequence and its context. Its specificity is not known. The data originate from a study of shared clonotypes between healthy human individuals. This CDR3 is 15 amino acids long. Germline CDR1 is SGHAT and CDR2 is FQNNGV. The V gene end was trimmed by 4 bases and the J gene end by 5 bases; junction bases not matched to a gene: 7. Overall study findings and caveats: Clonotypes shared by all four donors outscored non-shared clonotypes in generation probability.

As processed by the authors: Junction-only immunoSEQ data arrived without quality scores, meaning filtering differed. TCRdb keeps only in-frame clones here, not all; method: immunoSEQ multiplex PCR. The V and J calls and clone size come from that table; D and trimming were worked out from the DNA. Seen here are 300,000 to 400,000 clones, around 74% observed once, and the top ten hold 10%. The clonotype was recovered from a man younger than 45 in good health. The sample taken for sequencing was memory CD4+ T cells sorted from blood. Subset: CD45RA-negative fraction. J is TRBJ2-3 and V is TRBV11-2; 9 nucleotides match TRBD1. The CDR3 coding sequence is TGTGCCAGCAGCTCCTACAGGGGGCCGAAAGATACGCAGTATTTT. Translating gives CASSSYRGPKDTQYF.